One sample yielded the 15 T cell receptor beta chains listed below, sequenced in a study of regulatory T cells in long-lasting Graves disease. With iRepertoire HTBI primers and Arm-PCR of CDR3 regions, TCR beta libraries were built. TCRdb ran MiXCR on the multiplex PCR reads and lists one entry per CDR3 protein. The table shows about 430,000 distinct CDR3 sequences, with over 12% occurring only once. Noted time point: newly diagnosed GD, antithyroid drugs for less than 3 months. With RNA extracted from PBMCs as input, the TCR library was made. This sample also appeared in a second study, on T cells in Graves' hyperthyroidism and ophthalmopathy.

The material sequenced was peripheral blood mononuclear cells (PBMCs), taken at new diagnosis, from a patient treated with antithyroid drugs. The receptors derive from a woman in her thirties or forties with Graves disease.

Ten or more counts support this clonotype. The chain joins TRBV2 to TRBJ2-7; TRBD2 might be the D (6 bases). The CDR3 consists of 15 residues. V gave up 3 bases and J gave up 4 bases, with 16 bases separating them. CDR1 and CDR2 (germline): SNHLY, FYNNEI. This CDR3 is CASSDPGAGPYEQYF. CDR3 nucleotides: TGTGCCAGCAGTGATCCAGGAGCGGGCCCTTACGAGCAGTACTTC.

In regard to this clonotype: A much larger clone sits a single nucleotide away, making a read error possible. V and J are TRBV28 and TRBJ2-2; D uncertain. Trimming left V 7 bases short and J 4 bases short, with 7 bases between. Germline CDR1 and CDR2: MDHEN and SYDVKM. There are 12 residues in the CDR3. CDR3 in amino acids: CASTSATGELFF. CDR3 DNA sequence: TGTGCCAGCACGAGCGCCACCGGGGAGCTGTTTTTT.

This clonotype has only one observation. One junction end disagrees with the germline gene, perhaps due to a read error. The genes are TRBV7-2 and TRBJ1-1; no clear D. This CDR3 spans 13 amino acids. Germline V gene sequence: CDR1 SGHTA, CDR2 FQGNSA. CDR3 coding DNA: TGTGCCAGCAGCTTAACGGGAAACACTGTAGCTTTCTTT. As protein: CASSLTGNTVAFF.

With regard to this clonotype: Given a much more abundant clone one base away, this may be a read error. The chain combines TRBV30 with TRBJ2-1, with D perhaps TRBD2 (6 bases). The CDR3 loop spans 15 amino acids. Trimming removed 1 base at V and 3 bases at J, with 13 bases between. CDR1 is GTSNPN, CDR2 SVGIG, per germline (reference sequence). The CDR3 sequence is CAWSGRESFYNEQFF. As DNA, the CDR3 is TGTGCCTGGAGTGGCCGGGAGAGCTTCTACAATGAGCAGTTCTTC.

The count of this clonotype is one. The gene calls are TRBV7-2 and TRBJ1-4; D might be TRBD1 (5 bases). The CDR3 loop spans 14 amino acids. Looked up from germline, CDR1 is SGHTA and CDR2 is FQGNSA. Trimming cost V 4 bases and J 7 bases, with 13 bases left between them. DNA for the CDR3: TGTGCCAGCAGCTCCGGGGGTATAGGTGAAAAACTGTTTTTT. Encoded protein: CASSSGGIGEKLFF.

In its sample, this clonotype was seen many times. The J gene is TRBJ2-7, the V gene TRBV20-1; 8 bases agree with TRBD2. CDR1 is DFQATT, CDR2 SNEGSKA, per germline (reference sequence). The CDR3 spans 17 residues. Trimming removed 5 bases from V and 3 bases from J; junction bases left unmatched: 18. CDR3 nucleotide sequence: TGCAGTGCTTCGTCTACCGGGACTAGGACCAACGGCTACGAGCAGTACTTC. It codes for CSASSTGTRTNGYEQYF.

This clonotype was observed at least ten times. The chain employs TRBV11-3 and TRBJ2-1; tentative D call: TRBD1 (5 bases). The V end was cut by 1 base, the J end by 0 bases, with 10 bases between. The CDR3 is made up of 16 amino acids. Germline loops: CDR1 SGHNT, CDR2 YENEEA. This CDR3 is CASSLGGFRSYNEQFF. The CDR3 nucleotides read TGTGCCAGCAGCTTAGGGGGCTTCCGCTCCTACAATGAGCAGTTCTTC.

This clonotype was counted many times. The gene calls are TRBV30 and TRBJ2-7; weak D call: TRBD2 (5 bases). V lost 5 bases to trimming and J lost 7 bases, with 18 bases between them. CDR1 GTSNPN and CDR2 SVGIG come from the germline V gene (reference sequence). The CDR3 length is 13 residues. The CDR3 loop reads CAWDLVEGGEQYF. In DNA form, the CDR3 reads TGTGCCTGGGACCTAGTTGAGGGCGGGGAGCAGTACTTC.

This clonotype was recorded many times. The rearrangement uses TRBV20-1 and TRBJ2-5, with D perhaps TRBD1 or TRBD2 (5 bases each). Germline V lookup: CDR1 DFQATT, CDR2 SNEGSKA (reference sequence). This CDR3 is built from 15 residues. V dropped 3 bases and J dropped 1 base, with 15 bases sitting between them. The CDR3 protein is CSASGATGTQETQYF. The CDR3 nucleotides read TGCAGTGCTAGTGGGGCGACGGGAACCCAAGAGACCCAGTACTTC.

As regards this clonotype: The junction departs from the called germline gene at one end, perhaps through a read error. This chain links TRBV18 with TRBJ2-5, with D maybe TRBD1 (5 bases). This CDR3 comprises 14 residues. Per germline, CDR1 KGHSH and CDR2 LQKENI. The CDR3 nucleotides read TGTGCCAGCTCACCACCGACAGCAAGAGAGGCCCAGTACTTC. Protein sequence: CASSPPTAREAQYF. Combining the CDR3 with reference TRBV18 and TRBJ2-5 gives the whole variable domain NAGVMQNPRHLVRRRGQEARLRCSPMKGHSHVYWYRQLPEEGLKFMVYLQKENIIDESGMPKERFSAEFPKEGPSILRIQQVVRGDSAAYFCASSPPTAREAQYFGPGTRLLVL.

This clonotype has ten or more counts. This chain uses TRBV7-2 with TRBJ2-2; TRBD1 or TRBD2 may be the D gene (5 bases each). Germline V gives CDR1 SGHTA, CDR2 FQGNSA. V was shortened by 5 bases and J by 6 bases, with 10 bases between the two germline ends. The CDR3 extends over 13 amino acids. The CDR3 coding sequence is TGTGCCAGCAGCATGGGGGACCCCGGGGAGCTGTTTTTT. Its translation is CASSMGDPGELFF. Looking up the rest from reference TRBV7-2 and TRBJ2-2 gives the full variable domain: GAGVSQSPSNKVTEKGKDVELRCDPISGHTALYWYRQSLGQGLEFLIYFQGNSAPDKSGLPSDRFSAERTGGSVSTLTIQRTQQEDSAVYLCASSMGDPGELFFGEGSRLTVL.

This clonotype was picked up many times. The chain uses TRBV7-6 and TRBJ1-2; TRBD1 might be the D (6 bases). Deletions cut 0 bases from V and 1 base from J, with 12 bases between. CDR1 SGHVS and CDR2 FNYEAQ come from the germline V gene. This CDR3 has 16 amino acids. The chain's CDR3 is CASSLARGTLNYGYTF. CDR3 in DNA: TGTGCCAGCAGCTTAGCGAGAGGGACACTTAACTATGGCTACACCTTC.

The sample holds many counts of this clonotype. The chain combines TRBV27 with TRBJ2-1; 7 nucleotides line up with TRBD1. Trimming removed 5 bases from V and 3 bases from J; junction bases left unmatched: 7. CDR1 is MNHEY, CDR2 SMNVEV, per germline (reference sequence). The CDR3 has 15 amino acids. The CDR3 DNA reads as TGTGCCAGCAGTCCACGGGACAGAAACTACAATGAGCAGTTCTTC. This codes for CASSPRDRNYNEQFF.

This clonotype was seen ten or more times. V gene TRBV24-1 combines with J gene TRBJ1-5, with TRBD1 matching over 8 bases. This CDR3 contains 16 residues. Germline V CDR1 and CDR2: KGHDR, SFDVKD. Trimming at V came to 5 bases and at J to 3 bases, leaving 8 bases not matched to a gene. Here the CDR3 reads CATSAGQGTDNQPQHF. As DNA, the CDR3 is TGTGCCACCAGTGCCGGACAGGGAACAGACAATCAGCCCCAGCATTTT.

The V gene is TRBV12-3 or TRBV12-4, the J gene TRBJ1-2, with no clear D. This CDR3 is 14 amino acids long. Trimming removed 6 bases from V and 4 bases from J, with 15 bases in between. CDR3 sequence (DNA): TGTGCCAGCAGCCTTGGGCCTATCCTCTATGGCTACACCTTC. Translated: CASSLGPILYGYTF.